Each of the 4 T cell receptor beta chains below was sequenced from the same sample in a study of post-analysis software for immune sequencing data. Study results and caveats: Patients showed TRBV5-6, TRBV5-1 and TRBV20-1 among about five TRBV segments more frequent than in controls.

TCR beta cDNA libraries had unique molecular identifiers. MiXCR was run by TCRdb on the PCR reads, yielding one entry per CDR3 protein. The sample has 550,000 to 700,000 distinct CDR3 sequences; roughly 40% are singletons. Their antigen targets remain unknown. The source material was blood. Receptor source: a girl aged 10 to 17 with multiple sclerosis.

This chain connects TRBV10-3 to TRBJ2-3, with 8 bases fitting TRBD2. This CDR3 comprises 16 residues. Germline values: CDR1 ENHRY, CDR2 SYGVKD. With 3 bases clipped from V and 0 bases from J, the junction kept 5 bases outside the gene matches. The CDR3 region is CAISELAETSTDTQYF. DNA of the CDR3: TGTGCCATCAGTGAACTAGCGGAGACCAGCACAGATACGCAGTATTTT.

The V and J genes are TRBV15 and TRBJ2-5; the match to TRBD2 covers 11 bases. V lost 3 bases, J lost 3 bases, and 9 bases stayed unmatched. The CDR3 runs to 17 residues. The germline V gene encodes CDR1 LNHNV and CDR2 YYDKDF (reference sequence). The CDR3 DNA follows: TGTGCCACCAGCAGCAGGGTAACTAGCGGGGGAAAAGAGACCCAGTACTTC. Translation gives CATSSRVTSGGKETQYF.

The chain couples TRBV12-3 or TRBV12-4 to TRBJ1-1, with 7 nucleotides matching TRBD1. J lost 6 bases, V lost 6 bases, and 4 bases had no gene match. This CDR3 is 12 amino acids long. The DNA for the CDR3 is TGTGCCAGCAGGTCGACAGGGCCTGAAGCTTTCTTT. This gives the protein CASRSTGPEAFF.

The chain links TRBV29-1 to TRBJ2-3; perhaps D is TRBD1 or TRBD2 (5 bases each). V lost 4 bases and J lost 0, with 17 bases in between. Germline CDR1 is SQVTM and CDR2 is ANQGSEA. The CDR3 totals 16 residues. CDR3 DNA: TGCAGCGTTGGATTCGGGGCAGGCCCCAGCACAGATACGCAGTATTTT. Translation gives CSVGFGAGPSTDTQYF.